These T cell receptor beta chains were read from a single sample in a study of blood T cell repertoires in COVID-19. Data came from immunoSEQ multiplex PCR; TCRdb stores just in-frame clones and leaves some out. The table records 200,000 to 250,000 clones, roughly four fifths of them present only once. The sample consisted of PBMCs or T cells enriched from blood (not recorded which). Receptors originate from a man aged 35-49 years who had recovered from COVID-19. The CDR3 runs from the conserved cysteine through the conserved F or W. The D gene is left open where the match is weak. A clone size is listed for some rows: how often the clone was seen (once, few, many), or a class if it is expanded.

CDR3aa: CASRSGYSPLHF; CDR3nt: TGTGCCAGCAGATCAGGGTATTCACCCCTCCACTTT; v_gene: TRBV12-3/TRBV12-4; d_gene: -; j_gene: TRBJ1-6; abundance: -
CDR3aa: CATSGLGLGELFF; CDR3nt: TGTGCCACCAGCGGCTTGGGCCTCGGGGAGCTGTTTTTT; v_gene: TRBV15; d_gene: -; j_gene: TRBJ2-2; abundance: -
CDR3aa: CAIRTGPGFEQYF; CDR3nt: TGTGCCATCCGGACAGGTCCTGGATTCGAGCAGTACTTC; v_gene: TRBV28; d_gene: TRBD1; j_gene: TRBJ2-7; abundance: -
CDR3aa: CATSRVGASGGNTIYF; CDR3nt: TGTGCCACCAGCAGAGTAGGGGCGTCTGGTGGAAACACCATATATTTT; v_gene: TRBV15; d_gene: -; j_gene: TRBJ1-3; abundance: -
CDR3aa: CASSPRGSTYEQYF; CDR3nt: TGTGCCAGCAGTCCCAGGGGGTCAACCTACGAGCAGTACTTC; v_gene: TRBV6-2/TRBV6-3; d_gene: TRBD1; j_gene: TRBJ2-7; abundance: -
CDR3aa: CSASPPRTGHSGNTIYF; CDR3nt: TGCAGTGCTAGTCCCCCCCGGACTGGGCACTCTGGAAACACCATATATTTT; v_gene: TRBV20-1; d_gene: -; j_gene: TRBJ1-3; abundance: -
CDR3aa: CSASNVAVEETQYF; CDR3nt: TGCAGTGCTAGTAATGTGGCGGTTGAAGAGACCCAGTACTTC; v_gene: TRBV20-1; d_gene: -; j_gene: TRBJ2-5; abundance: -
CDR3aa: CASSLGQDYGYTF; CDR3nt: TGTGCCAGCAGTTTAGGACAGGACTATGGCTACACCTTC; v_gene: TRBV12-3/TRBV12-4; d_gene: -; j_gene: TRBJ1-2; abundance: -
CDR3aa: CASSLVQGNQPQHF; CDR3nt: TGTGCCAGCAGTTTAGTACAGGGGAATCAGCCCCAGCATTTT; v_gene: TRBV27; d_gene: TRBD1; j_gene: TRBJ1-5; abundance: -
CDR3aa: CAISGRGTDAGQPQHF; CDR3nt: TGTGCCATCAGTGGCAGGGGCACGGATGCAGGGCAGCCCCAGCATTTT; v_gene: TRBV10-3; d_gene: -; j_gene: TRBJ1-5; abundance: -
CDR3aa: CASSQDLNSPLHF; CDR3nt: TGTGCCAGCAGCCAAGATCTTAATTCACCCCTCCACTTT; v_gene: TRBV3-1/TRBV3-2; d_gene: -; j_gene: TRBJ1-6; abundance: -
CDR3aa: CATSRLAVAEKLFF; CDR3nt: TGTGCCACCAGCAGACTCGCGGTAGCGGAAAAACTGTTTTTT; v_gene: TRBV15; d_gene: -; j_gene: TRBJ1-4; abundance: many
CDR3aa: CASSLSTPREGYTF; CDR3nt: TGTGCCAGCAGCTTATCAACCCCCCGGGAGGGCTACACCTTC; v_gene: TRBV9; d_gene: -; j_gene: TRBJ1-2; abundance: -
CDR3aa: CASSQGQDGTEAFF; CDR3nt: TGCGCCAGCAGCCAGGGACAAGATGGCACTGAAGCTTTCTTT; v_gene: TRBV5-1; d_gene: -; j_gene: TRBJ1-1; abundance: -